A single sample is the source of the 18 T cell receptor beta chains below, sequenced in a study of naive and memory T cell subsets (dated by TCRdb to the late 2010s). A robust, sensitive protocol for the amplification, sequencing and analysis of TCRs was described in the study, in which 3' ligation of a UMI-containing oligonucleotide to TCR cDNA was used. The library was generated by 5' RACE. Sequencing instrument: Illumina MiSeq. The ligated cDNA was amplified in four rounds of PCR with nested alpha and beta constant region primers together with the SP2 primer. The raw public reads went through TCRdb reprocessing: fastp at Q25, MiXCR clone calling, in-frame beta chains kept. Identical CDR3 proteins give one entry, which carries the most common genes and DNA. For this sample the table gives approximately 52,000 distinct CDR3 sequences, of which about 4.5% were detected only once. The top ten hold around 0.8% of the sample.

Receptors originate from a female donor in good health.

In this sample, this clonotype turned up many times. The V call is TRBV27, the J call TRBJ1-2; D gene ambiguous. The V end was cut by 3 bases, the J end by 6 bases, with 11 bases between. Germline values: CDR1 MNHEY, CDR2 SMNVEV (reference sequence). CDR3 size: 13 residues. In nucleotides, the CDR3 is TGTGCCAGCAGTTTCAGTTCCTATAATGGCTACACCTTC. Amino acids: CASSFSSYNGYTF.

This clonotype was picked up many times. The chain links TRBV5-1 to TRBJ2-1; 13 bases are a match to TRBD2. Germline CDR1 reads SGHRS; CDR2 reads YFSETQ. This CDR3 has 15 residues. Germline trimming cut 4 bases from V and 8 bases from J; bases unmatched to any gene: 6. The CDR3 coding sequence is TGCGCCAGCAGCCCCGGACTAGCGGGAGCCTATGAGCAGTTCTTC. Translated, it gives CASSPGLAGAYEQFF.

This clonotype was counted ten times or more. The genes are TRBV29-1 and TRBJ2-1; D is undetermined. The germline V gene encodes CDR1 SQVTM and CDR2 ANQGSEA. V was clipped by 6 bases and J by 0 bases, with 9 bases between them. This CDR3 is built from 13 residues. The DNA for the CDR3 is TGCAGCGTCTTTGTGAGCTCCTACAATGAGCAGTTCTTC. Protein sequence: CSVFVSSYNEQFF.

Comment on this clonotype: This may be a read error, as it is one base from a much larger clone. The chain couples TRBV7-2 to TRBJ2-7; D is unclear. Trimming cost V 5 bases and J 0 bases, with 11 bases left between them. This CDR3 contains 14 residues. In germline, CDR1 is SGHTA, CDR2 FQGNSA. CDR3 coding DNA: TGTGCCAGCAGCCATGTTGGCAGCTCCTACGAGCAGTACTTC. Translation gives CASSHVGSSYEQYF.

CDR3 sequence: CASSTQQGFQPQHF. The CDR3 DNA follows: TGTGCCAGCAGTACTCAACAGGGGTTTCAGCCCCAGCATTTT. The chain joins TRBV6-6 to TRBJ1-5; 7 bases map to TRBD1. Trimming took 5 bases from V and 6 from J; bases not matched to a gene: 7. Germline loops: CDR1 MNHNY, CDR2 SVGAGI (reference sequence). This CDR3 has 14 amino acids.

This clonotype occurred a few times. The chain couples TRBV29-1 to TRBJ1-3; 7 nucleotides align to TRBD1. This CDR3 is built from 14 residues. Germline assignment: CDR1 SQVTM and CDR2 ANQGSEA. V shed 6 bases, J shed 1 base, and the junction held 6 bases outside the gene matches. The CDR3 sequence is CSVRTGPSGNTIYF. CDR3 in DNA: TGCAGCGTAAGGACAGGACCGTCTGGAAACACCATATATTTT.

This clonotype was counted between two and nine times. One end of the junction fails to match germline, which may point to a read error. This chain uses TRBV29-1 with TRBJ1-2; the D is unclear. Germline lookup yields CDR1 SQVTM and CDR2 ANQGSEA. The CDR3 length is 12 residues. This CDR3 reads CSVTDTNYGDTF. CDR3 sequence (DNA): TGCAGCGTTACCGACACGAACTATGGCGACACCTTC.

This clonotype was observed many times. The chain is built from TRBV5-1 and TRBJ1-1; TRBD1 matches 8 bases. The length of the CDR3 is 16 residues. V dropped 0 bases and J dropped 1; count of bases not matched to a gene: 5. The germline V gene has CDR1 SGHRS and CDR2 YFSETQ. This CDR3 is CASSLGLGQGNTEAFF. The CDR3 DNA reads as TGCGCCAGCAGCTTGGGTCTTGGACAGGGGAACACTGAAGCTTTCTTT.

The table lists this clonotype with many counts. This sequence joins TRBV27 and TRBJ1-2, with D possibly matching TRBD1 (6 bases). The V end was cut by 7 bases, the J end by 7 bases, with 16 bases between. Looked up from germline, CDR1 is MNHEY and CDR2 is SMNVEV (reference sequence). The CDR3 sequence is 13 residues long. The CDR3 nucleotides read TGTGCCAGCAAATTCAGGGGATGGAGTGGCTACACCTTC. Translating gives CASKFRGWSGYTF.

This clonotype was found a few times. CDR3 nucleotide sequence: TGCAGCGTTGAATCACCACCACGAAACAATGAGCAGTTCTTC. Translation: CSVESPPRNNEQFF. The chain uses TRBV29-1 and TRBJ2-1; D not certain. With 2 bases removed from V and 5 bases from J, the gap between germline ends came to 13 bases. CDR3 size: 14 residues. Germline loops: CDR1 SQVTM, CDR2 ANQGSEA.

The chain links TRBV23-1 to TRBJ2-3; D possibly corresponds to TRBD1 (6 bases). Being an ORF, TRBV23-1 has a function that is uncertain. V was cut by 10 bases and J by 2 bases, with 19 bases left in between. This CDR3 is 15 amino acids long. The CDR3 DNA reads TGCGCCACGGCTGGGGGCCTTTGTTTCACAGATACGCAGTATTTT. It translates to CATAGGLCFTDTQYF.

This clonotype has a count of ten or more. The chain carries TRBV29-1 and TRBJ1-1, with D possibly matching TRBD1 (5 bases). V lost 4 bases and J 4 bases, leaving 10 bases between the germline ends. CDR1 SQVTM and CDR2 ANQGSEA come from the germline V gene. This CDR3 spans 12 amino acids. The CDR3: CSVVGEGTEAFF. CDR3 DNA sequence: TGCAGCGTTGTGGGGGAGGGCACTGAAGCTTTCTTT.

The chain joins TRBV6-5 to TRBJ2-7; the match to TRBD2 covers 10 bases. Germline assignment: CDR1 MNHEY and CDR2 SVGAGI. With 5 bases clipped from V and 1 base from J, the junction kept 5 bases outside the gene matches. The CDR3 totals 15 residues. DNA of the CDR3: TGTGCCAGCAGTGCTAGCGGGAGTCGTTCCTACGAGCAGTACTTC. This translates into CASSASGSRSYEQYF.

This clonotype was recorded at least ten times. This chain uses TRBV28 with TRBJ2-4; 8 nucleotides align to TRBD2. The CDR3 covers 16 residues. Germline trimming cut 3 bases from V and 3 bases from J; bases unmatched to any gene: 7. Germline-derived CDR1 and CDR2 are MDHEN and SYDVKM. CDR3 in DNA: TGTGCCAGCAGTTTTATGGGTCGGGAGGGCAAAAACATTCAGTACTTC. Its translation: CASSFMGREGKNIQYF.

This clonotype was seen a handful of times. V is TRBV2 and J is TRBJ2-5, with 8 bases aligning to TRBD1. The ends lost 6 bases at V and 2 bases at J; junction bases unmatched: 5. The germline V gene encodes CDR1 SNHLY and CDR2 FYNNEI. This CDR3 region has 14 residues. The CDR3 nucleotides are TGTGCCAGCAGCGGACAGGGATGGCAAGAGACCCAGTACTTC. Translating it yields CASSGQGWQETQYF.

This clonotype has a count of ten or more. The chain has TRBV7-2 and TRBJ2-7; 12 nucleotides align to TRBD2. CDR3 size: 15 residues. Germline trimming cut 4 bases from V and 4 bases from J; bases unmatched to any gene: 5. Germline loops: CDR1 SGHTA, CDR2 FQGNSA. This CDR3 is CASSSRTSGNYEQYF. CDR3 nucleotides: TGTGCCAGCAGCTCCCGGACTAGCGGGAATTACGAGCAGTACTTC. The whole variable domain, filled in from reference TRBV7-2 and TRBJ2-7, reads GAGVSQSPSNKVTEKGKDVELRCDPISGHTALYWYRQSLGQGLEFLIYFQGNSAPDKSGLPSDRFSAERTGGSVSTLTIQRTQQEDSAVYLCASSSRTSGNYEQYFGPGTRLTVT.

The rearrangement joins TRBV12-3 or TRBV12-4 to TRBJ2-6, with D unclear. V was pared by 5 bases and J by 2 bases, with 10 bases between. The CDR3 totals 15 residues. DNA of the CDR3: TGTGCCAGCAGTCCAAGATGGACTGGGGCCAACGTCCTGACTTTC. It encodes CASSPRWTGANVLTF.

This clonotype was picked up many times. The J gene is TRBJ2-3, the V gene TRBV29-1, with TRBD1 matching 9 bases. V trimming: 6 bases; J trimming: 2 bases; junction bases outside the gene matches: 9. CDR3 length: 15 residues. The V gene's germline CDR1 is SQVTM and CDR2 ANQGSEA. The CDR3 DNA sequence: TGCAGCGTCCTCTGGGACAGGGAAGCCACAGATACGCAGTATTTT. Protein sequence: CSVLWDREATDTQYF.